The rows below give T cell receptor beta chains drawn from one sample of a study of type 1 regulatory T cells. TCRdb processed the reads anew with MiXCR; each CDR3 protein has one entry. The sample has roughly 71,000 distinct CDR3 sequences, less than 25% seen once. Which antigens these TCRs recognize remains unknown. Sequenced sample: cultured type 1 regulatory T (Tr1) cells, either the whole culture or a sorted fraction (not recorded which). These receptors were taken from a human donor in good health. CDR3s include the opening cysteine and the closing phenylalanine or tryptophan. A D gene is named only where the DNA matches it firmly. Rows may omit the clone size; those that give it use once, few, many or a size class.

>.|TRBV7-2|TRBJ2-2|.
TGTGCCAGCAGCCCCGGGACGGGAAACACCGGGGAGCTGTTTTTT
CASSPGTGNTGELFF
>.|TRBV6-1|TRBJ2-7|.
TGTGCCAGCAGTGTAGCCCCCGGGGATTCCTACGAGCAGTACTTC
CASSVAPGDSYEQYF
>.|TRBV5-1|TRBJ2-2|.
TGCGCCAGCAAGGAGGTCAACGCCGGGGAGCTGTTTTTT
CASKEVNAGELFF
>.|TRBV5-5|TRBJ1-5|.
TGTGCCAGCAGCTTGGCCCCCGACGCCTATCAGCCCCAGCATTTT
CASSLAPDAYQPQHF
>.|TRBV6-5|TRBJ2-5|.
TGTGCCAGGGGGTGCCGGGATCTTAAACCTCGGAAGACCCAGTGCTTC
CARGCRDLKPRKTQCF
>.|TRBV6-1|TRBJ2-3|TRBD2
TGTGCCAGCAGTCCAGACACTAGCGGGGGGCCAGATACGCAGTATTTT
CASSPDTSGGPDTQYF
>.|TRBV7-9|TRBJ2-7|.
TGTGCCAGCAGCAACCAGGGGATCGGGCTCTACGAGCAGTACTTC
CASSNQGIGLYEQYF
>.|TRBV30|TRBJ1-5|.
TGTGCCTGGGGGTTTCCGAATCAGCCCCAGCATTTT
CAWGFPNQPQHF
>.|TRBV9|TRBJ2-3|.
TGTGCCAGCAGCGCGAGGGAAACTAGCGATACGCAGTATTTT
CASSARETSDTQYF
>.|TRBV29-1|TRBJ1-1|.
TGCAGCGTTGGTCGTGTGGCAGGGAGGGAAGCTTTCTTT
CSVGRVAGREAFF
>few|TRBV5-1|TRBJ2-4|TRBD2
TGCGCCAGCAGCTTGGCCGTAGCGGGAGTGGGGAACATTCAGTACTTC
CASSLAVAGVGNIQYF
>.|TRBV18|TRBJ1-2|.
TGTGCCAGCTCGCCGGACAGAAGTGGCTACACCTTC
CASSPDRSGYTF
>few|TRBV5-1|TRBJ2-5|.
TGCGCCAGCAGCCCTGATGGGGGAGAGACCCAGTACTTC
CASSPDGGETQYF
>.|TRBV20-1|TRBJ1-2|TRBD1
TGCAGTGCTAGGTGGCCAGGGGGTAAAGATGGCTACACCTTC
CSARWPGGKDGYTF
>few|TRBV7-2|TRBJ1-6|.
TGTGCCAGCAGCCTGAACCCGGGCCTCCCCCTCCACTTT
CASSLNPGLPLHF